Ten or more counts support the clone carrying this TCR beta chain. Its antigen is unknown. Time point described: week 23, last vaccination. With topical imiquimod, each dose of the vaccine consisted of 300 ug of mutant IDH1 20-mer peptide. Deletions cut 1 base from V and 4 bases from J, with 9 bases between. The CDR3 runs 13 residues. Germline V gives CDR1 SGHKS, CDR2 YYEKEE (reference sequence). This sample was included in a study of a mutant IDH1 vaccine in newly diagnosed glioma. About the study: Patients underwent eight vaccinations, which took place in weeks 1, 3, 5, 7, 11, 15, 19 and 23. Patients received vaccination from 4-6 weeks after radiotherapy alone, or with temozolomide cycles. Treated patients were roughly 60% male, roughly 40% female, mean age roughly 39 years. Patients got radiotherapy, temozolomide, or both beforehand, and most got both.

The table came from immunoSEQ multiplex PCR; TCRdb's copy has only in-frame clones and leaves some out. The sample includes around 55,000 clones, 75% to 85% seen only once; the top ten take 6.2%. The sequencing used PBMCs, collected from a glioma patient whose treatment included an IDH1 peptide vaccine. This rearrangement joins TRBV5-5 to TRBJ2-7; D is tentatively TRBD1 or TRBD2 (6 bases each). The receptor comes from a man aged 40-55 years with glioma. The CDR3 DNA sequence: TGTGCCAGCAGCTTGACAGGGAGGTACGAGCAGTACTTC. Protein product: CASSLTGRYEQYF.